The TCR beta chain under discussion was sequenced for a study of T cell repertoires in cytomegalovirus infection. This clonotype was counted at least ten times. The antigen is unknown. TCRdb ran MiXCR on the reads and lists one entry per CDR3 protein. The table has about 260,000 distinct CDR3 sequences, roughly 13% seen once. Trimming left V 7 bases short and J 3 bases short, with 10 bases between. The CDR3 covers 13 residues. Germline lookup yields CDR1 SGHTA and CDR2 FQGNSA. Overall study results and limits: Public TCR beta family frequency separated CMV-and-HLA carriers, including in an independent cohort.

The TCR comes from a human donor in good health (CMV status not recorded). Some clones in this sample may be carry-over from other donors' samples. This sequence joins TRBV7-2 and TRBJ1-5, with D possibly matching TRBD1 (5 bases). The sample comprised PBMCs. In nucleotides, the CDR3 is TGTGCCAGCACCAGGGTGTCCAATCAGCCCCAGCATTTT. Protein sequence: CASTRVSNQPQHF.